These 18 T cell receptor beta chains originate from one sample sequenced in a study of CD8 T cells in ankylosing spondylitis. Using its own MiXCR run on the 5' RACE reads, TCRdb lists one record per CDR3 protein. This table holds about 89,000 distinct CDR3 sequences, 27% found once. The sequenced sample was blood, either unsorted or a sorted T cell fraction (not recorded which). These receptors were obtained from a male donor with ankylosing spondylitis or in good health (not recorded which).

The chain joins TRBV4-1 to TRBJ2-5, with D perhaps TRBD2 (5 bases). The germline V and J ends were trimmed by 4 bases and 2 bases, with 17 bases remaining between them. The CDR3 loop spans 16 amino acids. Germline-derived CDR1 and CDR2 are MGHRA and YSYEKL. Here the CDR3 reads CASSRSPLGSQETQYF. The CDR3 region has the DNA TGCGCCAGCAGCCGCTCACCCCTGGGGAGTCAAGAGACCCAGTACTTC.

This chain uses TRBV5-5 with TRBJ1-5; 11 bases align to TRBD1. This CDR3 region has 17 residues. The V gene end was trimmed by 1 base and the J gene end by 7 bases; junction bases not matched to a gene: 10. CDR1 and CDR2 from the germline V gene are SGHKS and YYEKEE (reference sequence). CDR3: CASSLLDGQGARQPQHF. For the CDR3, the DNA is TGTGCCAGCAGCTTGTTAGATGGACAGGGGGCTAGACAGCCCCAGCATTTT.

This clonotype was observed at least ten times. V gene TRBV10-3 combines with J gene TRBJ1-2; TRBD1 is a possible D gene (6 bases). Germline V lookup: CDR1 ENHRY, CDR2 SYGVKD. Trimming took off 2 bases at V and 4 bases at J, with 14 bases between the two ends. The CDR3 extends over 15 amino acids. The CDR3 loop reads CAISEDLQGFYGYTF. DNA of the CDR3: TGTGCCATCAGTGAGGACTTACAGGGTTTCTATGGCTACACCTTC.

The rearrangement links TRBV7-2 to TRBJ1-4; no clear D. Trimming removed 7 bases at V and 10 bases at J, with 7 bases between. Germline V gene lookup returns CDR1 SGHTA and CDR2 FQGNSA. The CDR3 length is 10 residues. The CDR3 DNA is TGTGCCAGCACCGACCGAAAACTGTTTTTT. Translation gives CASTDRKLFF.

The chain carries TRBV12-3 or TRBV12-4 and TRBJ1-2; D is unresolved. The CDR3 runs to 13 residues. V lost 7 bases and J lost 3, with 12 bases in between. CDR3 DNA sequence: TGTGCCAGCATCCTAGGACCAGACTATGGCTACACCTTC. Translated, it gives CASILGPDYGYTF.

This clonotype was recorded at least ten times. The chain recombines TRBV20-1 with TRBJ2-3; D might be TRBD2 (5 bases). Germline CDR1 reads DFQATT; CDR2 reads SNEGSKA (reference sequence). Trimming shortened V by 5 bases and J by 2 bases, and 14 bases separated the two germline ends. This CDR3 has 14 amino acids. The CDR3 bases are TGCAGTGCTCACATCCAGGAGGCCACAGATACGCAGTATTTT. Amino acid sequence: CSAHIQEATDTQYF.

In this sample, this clonotype turned up many times. The V call is TRBV5-1, the J call TRBJ2-1; TRBD2 aligns across 10 bases. The trim removed 4 bases at V and 4 bases at J, leaving 5 bases unmatched. This CDR3 contains 15 residues. Germline CDR1 is SGHRS and CDR2 is YFSETQ. The CDR3 coding sequence is TGCGCCAGCAGCGCCGGACTAGCGGTTTACAATGAGCAGTTCTTC. Translated, it gives CASSAGLAVYNEQFF.

At least ten counts were recorded for this clonotype. Here the CDR3 DNA reads TGTGCCAGCAGCTTAAACAGGGGGTCTGACGAGCAGTACTTC. Its protein is CASSLNRGSDEQYF. The chain is built from TRBV7-9 and TRBJ2-7, with TRBD1 identical over 8 bases. CDR1 is SEHNR and CDR2 is FQNEAQ in the germline V gene (reference sequence). The CDR3 is 14 residues long. After removal of 2 bases from V and 5 bases from J, the junction contained 5 bases not matched to a gene.

This clonotype was observed many times. The rearrangement uses TRBV12-3 or TRBV12-4 and TRBJ2-7, with unresolved D. CDR3 size: 13 residues. The V gene lost 6 bases and the J gene lost 0 bases, with 9 bases spanning the gap. Here the CDR3 DNA reads TGTGCCAGCAGCCCCGACCACTCCTACGAGCAGTACTTC. Translation gives CASSPDHSYEQYF.

This clonotype was recorded a few times. This chain joins TRBV5-5 and TRBJ1-1, with D perhaps matching TRBD1 (5 bases). The CDR3 is made up of 15 amino acids. Germline lookup yields CDR1 SGHKS and CDR2 YYEKEE (reference sequence). With 3 bases removed from V and 6 bases from J, the gap between germline ends came to 18 bases. The CDR3 is CASSYPTGWDAEAFF. CDR3 bases: TGTGCCAGCAGCTATCCTACAGGATGGGACGCTGAAGCTTTCTTT.

This clonotype was counted only a few times. V and J are TRBV27 and TRBJ1-4, with TRBD1 matching 7 bases. The trim removed 8 bases at V and 10 bases at J, leaving 7 bases unmatched. The length of the CDR3 is 12 residues. Germline CDR1 MNHEY, CDR2 SMNVEV (reference sequence). The CDR3 reads CASGEQGTKLFF. The CDR3 DNA reads TGTGCCAGCGGGGAACAGGGGACAAAACTGTTTTTT.

This clonotype came up a few times. J is TRBJ1-1 and V is TRBV7-2; no clear D gene. V dropped 7 bases and J dropped 1 base, with 10 bases sitting between them. Germline V CDR1 and CDR2: SGHTA, FQGNSA. This CDR3 contains 13 residues. The DNA of the CDR3 is TGTGCCAGCACAGCGACTACGAACACTGAAGCTTTCTTT. This gives the protein CASTATTNTEAFF.

This rearrangement joins TRBV5-1 to TRBJ2-1; D is undetermined. Germline-derived CDR1 and CDR2 are SGHRS and YFSETQ. The CDR3 has 15 residues. Trimming stripped 0 bases from V and 1 base from J, with 8 bases between. CDR3 sequence (DNA): TGCGCCAGCAGCTTGGCTCAGGTTTCCTACAATGAGCAGTTCTTC. Residues: CASSLAQVSYNEQFF.

This chain uses TRBV5-1 with TRBJ2-1, with a weak D call TRBD2 (7 bases). The CDR3 has 17 amino acids. V was pared by 4 bases and J by 0 bases, with 17 bases between. Germline CDR1 and CDR2: SGHRS and YFSETQ. CDR3 amino acids: CASSEGTKTGSYNEQFF. CDR3 DNA: TGCGCCAGCAGCGAGGGGACTAAGACAGGCTCCTACAATGAGCAGTTCTTC.

This chain joins TRBV9 and TRBJ2-1; D not certain. The germline CDR1 and CDR2 sequences are SGDLS and YYNGEE. Trimming took 4 bases from V and 1 from J, leaving 15 bases between them. The CDR3 length is 16 residues. The CDR3 region is CASSLGRGGSYNEQFF. CDR3 nucleotides: TGTGCCAGCAGCCTGGGTAGAGGCGGATCCTACAATGAGCAGTTCTTC.

The chain has TRBV18 and TRBJ2-1, with D perhaps matching TRBD1 (5 bases). Germline V CDR1 and CDR2: KGHSH, LQKENI. V gave up 5 bases and J gave up 5 bases, with 10 bases separating them. CDR3 length: 13 residues. CDR3 coding DNA: TGTGCCAGCTCATCGACCAGGGACAATGAGCAGTTCTTC. Encoded protein: CASSSTRDNEQFF.

Here the CDR3 reads CASSPTQGVNYEQYV. CDR3 DNA: TGTGCCAGCAGCCCCACACAGGGGGTAAACTACGAGCAGTACGTC. This rearrangement joins TRBV7-3 to TRBJ2-7, with 8 bases that match TRBD1. The CDR3 runs 15 residues. CDR1 and CDR2 from the germline V gene are SGHTA and FQGTGA. V shed 5 bases and J 3 bases; nucleotides not matched to a gene: 9.

This clonotype showed up just a few times. The gene calls are TRBV7-3 and TRBJ2-1, with 7 bases identical to TRBD1. Germline-derived CDR1 and CDR2 are SGHTA and FQGTGA. CDR3 length equals 15 residues. V lost 4 bases to trimming and J lost 3 bases; unmatched junction nucleotides: 6. The CDR3 here is CASSSGQAIYNEQFF. CDR3 bases: TGTGCCAGCAGCTCTGGACAGGCGATCTACAATGAGCAGTTCTTC.